This TCR beta chain was obtained from a study of beta chain features in type 1 diabetes. Across the whole study: What patients shared with healthy donors was a similar profile of age, gender and cell yields. Findings and limits, study-wide: Across patients, naive, central memory and Treg TCRB repertoires exhibited apparently greater similarity than was observed across healthy donors.

Deletions cut 5 bases from V and 7 bases from J, with 15 bases between. CDR3 length: 14 residues. Germline-derived CDR1 and CDR2 are SGHTA and FQGNSA. Every isolated RNA sample was fully reverse transcribed, so sequencing captured expressed TCRB transcripts. The data were produced by immunoSEQ multiplex PCR, yet TCRdb's version contains in-frame clones alone and is incomplete. This repertoire shows about 360,000 clones, 10% to 15% found once; its top ten account for approximately 0.015%. This clone turned up a few times. Its antigen is not identified. Sample: naive CD4+ T cells from blood. This clonotype originated in a man younger than 35 in good health. The chain has TRBV7-2 and TRBJ2-1, with D maybe TRBD2 (6 bases). CDR3 in DNA: TGTGCCAGCAGCCGGAGACTAGAACGGAATGAGCAGTTCTTC. Its translation is CASSRRLERNEQFF.